This TCR beta chain was captured in a study of CD8 T cells in ankylosing spondylitis (dated by TCRdb to 2015 to 2018). Context from the whole study: To find TCR variants linked to disease, the study profiled T cell receptor beta repertoires in ankylosing spondylitis patients and healthy donors. In total, the full study cohort was made up of some 110 healthy donors and some 26 ankylosing spondylitis patients. Peripheral blood was sampled, and synovial fluid was also collected from ankylosing spondylitis patients.

This clonotype was picked up many times. Its antigen is currently not known. No per-base quality is available; no much larger clone lies one base away. Overall study results and their limits: A CD8+ phenotype was shown by the disease-linked clones, which were found at relatively low frequencies in peripheral blood. Some of the motif variants had been reported before in the synovial fluid and blood of reactive arthritis patients, a finding that suggests common disease-initiation mechanisms. Blood from ankylosing spondylitis patients appeared to be characterized by a TCR beta motif made up of under ten highly homologous amino acid variants. The disease-linked clones were reported as significantly enriched in matched synovial fluid samples from ankylosing spondylitis patients.

Sequencing was carried out with an Illumina HiSeq 2500. Quantitative 5'-RACE with molecular barcodes was the method used to prepare the TCR beta libraries. Regarding the original processing steps: To identify disease-linked TCR variants, a new computational method was used, one built on a probabilistic model of VDJ rearrangement. TCRdb cleaned the public reads at Q25 with fastp, built clones with MiXCR and kept in-frame beta chains. CDR3 protein duplicates are merged, each entry listing the most common genes and DNA. TCRdb, rather than the study authors, made the V and J calls. The sample table contains approximately 540,000 distinct CDR3 sequences; only one count was recorded for approximately 11% of them. The ten largest clones capture around 6.8% of the sample. The source of this sequence is a male donor with ankylosing spondylitis. The sample consisted of blood, either unsorted or a sorted T cell fraction (not recorded which).

The encoded CDR3 is CASSPGQNSPLHF. The nucleotide sequence is given as TGCGCCAGCAGCCCCGGACAGAATTCACCCCTCCACTTT. The V gene is TRBV5-1 and the J gene is TRBJ1-6; matching of 6 bases hints at TRBD1 as the D gene. The germline V gene encodes CDR1 SGHRS and CDR2 YFSETQ. The V end loses 4 bases and the J end loses 7 bases, and a stretch of 9 bases separates them. The CDR3, from cysteine to phenylalanine, totals 13 residues. Solely the CDR3 DNA is kept, with 39 bases framed from the first base.